The sequence of this T cell receptor (beta chain) was determined in a study of OX40 agonist ivuxolimab in advanced cancers. Study in general: Mean age approximately 59 years, range about 20 to 79; nearly 85% male. Study conclusions and caveats: More expanded clones were found, on average, in CD8+ than in CD4+ T cells. Partial responders treated at 0.1-3.0 mg/kg exhibited clonal expansion among the lowest measured.

This clone was observed a single time. Its target is unknown. The repertoire was sequenced with immunoSEQ multiplex PCR; TCRdb's copy has only in-frame clones and lacks some. The sample has over 45,000 clones, 79% seen once. CDR1 and CDR2 (germline): LGHNT, FRNRAP. Trimming shortened V by 5 bases and J by 4 bases, and 11 bases separated the two germline ends. The CDR3 runs to 13 residues. This sample comprised CD4+ or CD8+ T cells sorted from blood, obtained in a trial of the OX40 agonist ivuxolimab. This receptor was obtained from an adult with an advanced solid tumor such as melanoma, head and neck, liver or kidney cancer. V is TRBV12-5 and J is TRBJ2-5; TRBD1 is a possible D gene (5 bases). As DNA, the CDR3 is TGTGCTAGTGGTCCTCTAGGGGTAGAGACCCAGTACTTC. This gives the protein CASGPLGVETQYF. The full variable domain, with the rest looked up from reference TRBV12-5 and TRBJ2-5, is DARVTQTPRHKVTEMGQEVTMRCQPILGHNTVFWYRQTMMQGLELLAYFRNRAPLDDSGMPKDRFSAEMPDATLATLKIQPSEPRDSAVYFCASGPLGVETQYFGPGTRLLVL.